This T cell receptor beta chain appears in the sequencing data of a study of beta chain features in type 1 diabetes. The investigators reverse transcribed all of the isolated RNA, so they sequenced expressed TCRB transcripts. Generated by immunoSEQ multiplex PCR, the TCRdb table keeps only in-frame clones and is missing some. The sample gives 500,000 to 800,000 clones, under 15% of which show up once; around 0.12% is in the top ten. This clone was observed a few times. Its cognate antigen is unknown. The junction departs from the called germline gene at one end, perhaps through a read error. Study-wide results and limits: Significant though moderate, a shortening of TCRB CDR3s appeared in all four CD4+ subsets of Type 1 diabetes patients. Comparison showed that naive, central memory and Treg TCRB repertoires appeared more similar among patients than among healthy donors.

This CDR3 contains 19 residues. The V gene is TRBV23-1, the J gene TRBJ2-2, with 12 bases lining up with TRBD1. TRBV23-1 is recorded as an ORF, its role being uncertain. The TCR comes from a man aged 30 to 39 with type 1 diabetes. Sequenced input: naive CD4+ T cells from blood. CDR3 sequence reads: CASSPCDRDRGLRTEELFF. The CDR3 region has the DNA TGCGCCAGCAGTCCCTGCGACCGGGACAGGGGGCTTCGCACCGAGGAGCTGTTTTTT.